This T cell receptor (beta chain) comes out of a study of T cells expressing NK-cell markers. Study results and limitations: Several donors likewise had their CD3+CD56-NKG2C+ fraction led by these clonotypes.

This CDR3 has 14 amino acids. Germline V gene lookup returns CDR1 SEHNR and CDR2 FQNEAQ (reference sequence). TCRdb reprocessed the 5' RACE reads and stores each CDR3 protein as one record, lacking DNA. The clone table shows about 550,000 distinct CDR3 sequences, with the ten largest holding around 4%. Comment on this clonotype: What it binds is not known.

This chain uses TRBV7-9 with TRBJ2-1; TCRdb selects TRBD1, and the lack of DNA leaves this call unchecked. Material for sequencing was blood T cells: a sorted CD56 or NKG2C T cell subset, CD4+ or CD8+ T cells, or bulk PBMC T cells (not recorded which). The clonotype comes from a man aged 18 to 29 in good health. The CDR3 here is CASSYSGGSDEQFF.